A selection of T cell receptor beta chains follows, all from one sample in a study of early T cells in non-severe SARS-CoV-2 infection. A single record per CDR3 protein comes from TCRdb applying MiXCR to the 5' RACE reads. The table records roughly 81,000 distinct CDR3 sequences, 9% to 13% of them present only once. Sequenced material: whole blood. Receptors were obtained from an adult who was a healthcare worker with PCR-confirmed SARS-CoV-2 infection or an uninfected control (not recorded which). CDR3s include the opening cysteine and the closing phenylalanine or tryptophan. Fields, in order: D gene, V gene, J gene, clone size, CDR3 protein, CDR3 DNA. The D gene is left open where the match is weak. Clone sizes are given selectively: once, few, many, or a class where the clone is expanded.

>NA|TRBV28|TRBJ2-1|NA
CASSSLNEQFF
TGTGCCAGCAGTTCTCTCAATGAGCAGTTCTTC
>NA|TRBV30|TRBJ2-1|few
CAWSVFSPNSYNEQFF
TGTGCCTGGAGTGTTTTTAGCCCCAACTCCTACAATGAGCAGTTCTTC
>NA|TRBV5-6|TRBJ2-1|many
CASSLAGRYNEQFF
TGTGCCAGCAGCTTGGCCGGCAGATACAATGAGCAGTTCTTC
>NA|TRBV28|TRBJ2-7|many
CASSPPGGEQYF
TGTGCCAGCAGCCCCCCCGGGGGCGAGCAGTACTTC
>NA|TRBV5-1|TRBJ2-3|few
CASSLAAGITDTQYF
TGCGCCAGCAGCTTGGCCGCGGGTATCACAGATACGCAGTATTTT
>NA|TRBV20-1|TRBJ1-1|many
CSARGQIGTEAFF
TGCAGTGCTAGAGGTCAGATTGGCACTGAAGCTTTCTTT
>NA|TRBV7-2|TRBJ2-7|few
CASSLTQVVPYEQYF
TGTGCCAGCAGCTTAACACAGGTAGTGCCCTACGAGCAGTACTTC
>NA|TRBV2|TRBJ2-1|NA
CASRDMGPSYNEQFF
TGTGCCAGCAGGGATATGGGGCCTTCCTACAATGAGCAGTTCTTC
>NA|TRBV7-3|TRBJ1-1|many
CASSLWGPSGTEAFF
TGTGCCAGCAGCTTATGGGGCCCTAGTGGCACTGAAGCTTTCTTT
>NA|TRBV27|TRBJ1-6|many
CASSPGNRNSPLHF
TGTGCCAGCAGCCCCGGAAATCGGAATTCACCCCTCCACTTT
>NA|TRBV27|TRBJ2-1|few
CASSRLGTNNVDEQFF
TGTGCCAGCAGTCGGCTCGGAACTAACAACGTCGATGAGCAGTTCTTC
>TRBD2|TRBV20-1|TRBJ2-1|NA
CSASAPAGGSYNEQFF
TGCAGTGCTAGCGCCCCAGCGGGAGGCAGCTACAATGAGCAGTTCTTC
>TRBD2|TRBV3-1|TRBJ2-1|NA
CASSPELRLAGEGSYNEQFF
TGTGCCAGCAGCCCTGAATTGCGACTAGCGGGAGAAGGGTCCTACAATGAGCAGTTCTTC
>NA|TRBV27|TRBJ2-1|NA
CASQSQYNEQFF
TGTGCCAGCCAAAGCCAGTACAATGAGCAGTTCTTC
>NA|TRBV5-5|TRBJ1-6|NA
CASSLESSYNSPLHF
TGTGCCAGCAGCTTGGAGAGCTCCTATAATTCACCCCTCCACTTT
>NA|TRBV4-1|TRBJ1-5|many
CASSSNGAANQPQHF
TGCGCCAGCAGTTCAAACGGGGCAGCCAATCAGCCCCAGCATTTT
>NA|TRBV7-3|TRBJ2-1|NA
CASSPSTGNEQFF
TGTGCCAGCAGCCCGAGTACGGGCAATGAGCAGTTCTTC
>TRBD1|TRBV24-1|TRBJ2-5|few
CATSWGQGVETQYF
TGTGCCACCAGTTGGGGACAGGGTGTGGAGACCCAGTACTTC
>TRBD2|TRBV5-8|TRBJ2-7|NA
CASSQLSGRAYEQYF
TGTGCCAGCAGCCAACTTAGCGGGAGGGCCTACGAGCAGTACTTC
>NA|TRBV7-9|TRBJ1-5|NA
CASSLGRLPNQPQHF
TGTGCCAGCAGCTTAGGCAGGCTACCCAATCAGCCCCAGCATTTT
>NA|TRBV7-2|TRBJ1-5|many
CASSGGPSNQPQHF
TGTGCCAGCAGCGGGGGACCTAGCAATCAGCCCCAGCATTTT
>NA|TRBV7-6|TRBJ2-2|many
CATSASEHTGELFF
TGTGCCACCTCGGCTAGCGAACACACCGGGGAGCTGTTTTTT
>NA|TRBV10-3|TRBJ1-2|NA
CAISERALGYTF
TGTGCCATCAGTGAGAGGGCCCTGGGCTACACCTTC
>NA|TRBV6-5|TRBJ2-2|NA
CASKSPTGELFF
TGTGCCAGCAAGTCCCCTACCGGGGAGCTGTTTTTT
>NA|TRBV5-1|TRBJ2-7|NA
CASSVGPSSDYEQYF
TGCGCCAGCAGCGTGGGGCCGTCTAGCGACTACGAGCAGTACTTC
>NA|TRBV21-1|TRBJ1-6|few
CASNLTGDNSPLHF
TGTGCCAGCAACCTAACAGGGGATAATTCACCCCTCCACTTT
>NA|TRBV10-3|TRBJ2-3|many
CAISDGIGGDTQYF
TGTGCCATCAGTGACGGTATCGGGGGAGATACGCAGTATTTT
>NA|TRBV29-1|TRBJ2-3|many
CSVRPPGDTQYF
TGCAGCGTACGACCCCCTGGGGATACGCAGTATTTT
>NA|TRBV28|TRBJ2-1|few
CASSLGAILSYNEQFF
TGTGCCAGCAGTTTAGGGGCGATCCTCTCCTACAATGAGCAGTTCTTC
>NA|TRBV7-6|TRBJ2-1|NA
CASSSTSDFSYNEQFF
TGTGCCAGCAGCTCCACGAGTGACTTCTCCTACAATGAGCAGTTCTTC
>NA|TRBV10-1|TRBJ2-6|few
CASSDSTPGANALTF
TGCGCCAGCAGTGACAGCACCCCTGGGGCCAACGCCCTGACTTTC
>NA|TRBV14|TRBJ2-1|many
CASSQDRDNEQFF
TGTGCCAGCAGCCAAGACAGGGACAATGAGCAGTTCTTC
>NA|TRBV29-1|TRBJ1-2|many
CSVAAGVYGYTF
TGCAGCGTTGCTGCAGGGGTCTATGGCTACACCTTC
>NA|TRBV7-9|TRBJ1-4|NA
CASSLAPTAATNEKLFF
TGTGCCAGCAGCTTAGCCCCTACGGCAGCAACTAATGAAAAACTGTTTTTT
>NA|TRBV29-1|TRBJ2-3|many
CSVESGTDTQYF
TGCAGCGTTGAGTCAGGCACAGATACGCAGTATTTT
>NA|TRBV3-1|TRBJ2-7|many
CASSQSSPAVDKYF
TGTGCCAGCAGCCAATCAAGTCCGGCGGTCGACAAGTACTTC
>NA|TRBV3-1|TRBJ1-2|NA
CAATGYGSGYTF
TGTGCCGCCACAGGGTACGGCTCTGGCTACACCTTC
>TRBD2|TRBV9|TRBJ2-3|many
CASSAILAGGGTQYF
TGTGCCAGCAGCGCCATCTTAGCGGGAGGAGGTACGCAGTATTTT
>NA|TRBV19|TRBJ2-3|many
CASNSYQDGTDTQYF
TGTGCCAGTAACAGCTACCAGGATGGCACAGATACGCAGTATTTT
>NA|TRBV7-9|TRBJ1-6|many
CASSYGDSPLHF
TGTGCCAGCAGCTACGGCGATTCACCCCTCCACTTT
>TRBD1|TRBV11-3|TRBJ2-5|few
CASSLGDRQETQYF
TGTGCCAGCAGCTTAGGGGACAGACAAGAGACCCAGTACTTC
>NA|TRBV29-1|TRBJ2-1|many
CSVEEGEQFF
TGCAGCGTTGAGGAAGGTGAGCAGTTCTTC
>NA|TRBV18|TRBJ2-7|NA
CASSPEGRAYEQYF
TGTGCCAGCTCACCAGAGGGTAGGGCCTACGAGCAGTACTTC
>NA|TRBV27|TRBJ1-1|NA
CASSPSQTGNTEAFF
TGTGCCAGCAGTCCTTCCCAGACAGGGAACACTGAAGCTTTCTTT
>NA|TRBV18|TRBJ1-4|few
CASSPVHEATNEKLFF
TGTGCCAGCTCCCCGGTACATGAAGCAACTAATGAAAAACTGTTTTTT
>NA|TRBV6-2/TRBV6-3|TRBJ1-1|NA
CASGLWTTTMNTEAFF
TGTGCCAGCGGACTCTGGACCACCACAATGAACACTGAAGCTTTCTTT
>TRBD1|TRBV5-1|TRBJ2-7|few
CASKGQFYEQYF
TGCGCCAGCAAGGGACAGTTCTACGAGCAGTACTTC
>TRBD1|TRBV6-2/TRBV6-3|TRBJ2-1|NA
CASSLGQGIYNEQFF
TGTGCCAGCAGTTTAGGACAGGGAATTTACAATGAGCAGTTCTTC
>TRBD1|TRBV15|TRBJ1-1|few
CVTSREGTGGARTEAFF
TGTGTCACCAGCAGAGAGGGGACAGGGGGCGCGAGAACTGAAGCTTTCTTT
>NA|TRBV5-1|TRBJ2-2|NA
CASSWGPPSGELFF
TGCGCCAGCAGCTGGGGACCGCCGTCCGGGGAGCTGTTTTTT
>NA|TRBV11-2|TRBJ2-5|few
CASSLSNQPETQYF
TGTGCCAGCAGCTTATCGAACCAGCCGGAGACCCAGTACTTC
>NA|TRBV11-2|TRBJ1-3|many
CASSLQRAGSGNTIYF
TGTGCCAGCAGCTTACAGAGGGCTGGCTCTGGAAACACCATATATTTT
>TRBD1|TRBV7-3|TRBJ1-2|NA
CASSPTRDSYSGYTF
TGTGCCAGCAGCCCCACCCGGGACAGCTACAGCGGCTACACCTTC
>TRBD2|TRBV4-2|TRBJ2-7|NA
CASSPEGGTSLLEQYF
TGTGCCAGCAGCCCCGAAGGTGGGACTAGCCTTCTCGAGCAGTACTTC
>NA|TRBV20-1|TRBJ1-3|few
CSASGQGNTIYF
TGCAGTGCTAGCGGACAGGGAAACACCATATATTTT
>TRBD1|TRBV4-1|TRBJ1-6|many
CASSQGQGMGTYNSPLHF
TGCGCCAGCAGCCAAGGACAGGGAATGGGGACGTATAATTCACCCCTCCACTTT
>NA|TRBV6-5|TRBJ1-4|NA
CASSPSGWGEKLFF
TGTGCCAGCAGCCCCTCCGGCTGGGGTGAAAAACTGTTTTTT
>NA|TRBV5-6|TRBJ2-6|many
CASSLIPGANVLTF
TGTGCCAGCAGCTTGATCCCAGGGGCCAACGTCCTGACTTTC
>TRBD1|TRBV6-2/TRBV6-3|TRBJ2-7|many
CASSRTGNYEQYF
TGTGCCAGCAGTAGGACAGGGAACTACGAGCAGTACTTC
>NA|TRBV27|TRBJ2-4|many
CASSPVGIAKNIQYF
TGTGCCAGCAGTCCCGTCGGGATAGCCAAAAACATTCAGTACTTC